This TCR beta chain came from a study of memory CD4+ T cells and cytomegalovirus serostatus. Study as a whole: This sample comes from healthy Belgian adults, 8 to 10 CMV seropositive, around 26 seronegative. Study-wide points: Of around 160 reported CMV TCRbeta sequences, about 70 were found in memory CD4+ repertoires.

This table comes from immunoSEQ multiplex PCR, and its TCRdb copy is limited to in-frame clones, with some not included. The sample has approximately 51,000 clones, roughly 72% seen once. The sort gate was single viable CD3+CD4+CD8-CD45RO+ cells for memory CD4+ T cells. The CDR3 covers 16 residues. Germline CDR1 SGHVS, CDR2 FNYEAQ. V gave up 1 base and J gave up 5 bases; unmatched junction bases: 3. Comment on this clone: Its antigen is unknown.

The gene calls are TRBV7-6 and TRBJ2-5; TRBD2 matches 14 bases. The receptor comes from an adult in good health and CMV-seropositive. Source material: memory CD4+ T cells from blood. The CDR3 region has the DNA TGTGCCAGCAGCTTAGGACTAGCGGGGGGGCACGAGACCCAGTACTTC. Its protein is CASSLGLAGGHETQYF.